The sample holds a few counts of the clone carrying this TCR beta chain. Its antigen is unidentified. The source of the sample is a study of T-cell memory formation after mild COVID-19. TCRdb reprocessed the 5' RACE reads via MiXCR and lists one record per CDR3 protein. The sample gives about 150,000 distinct CDR3 sequences, approximately 25% of which show up once; less than 25% is in the top ten. Broader study findings: The study found contracting CD4+ clones mainly in CM and EM and contracting CD8+ clones in EMRA. Whereas later expanders leaned CD4+, clones contracting day 15 to 85 showed a balanced CD4/CD8 makeup. Pre-infection memory showed some responding clones, and this suggested that cross-reactive memory joined.

The specimen sequenced was PBMCs or a T cell subset sorted from them (not recorded which). This receptor was identified in an adult woman who had mild COVID-19 (a few samples of this study predate the infection). Cell type and time point are not known.

In DNA, the CDR3 is TGCGCCAGCAGCCCCCGAGGTGTGGGGGCTCTAGAGACCCAGTACTTC. This encodes CASSPRGVGALETQYF. The J gene is TRBJ2-5, the V gene TRBV5-1; D may be TRBD1 (6 bases). The germline CDR1 and CDR2 sequences are SGHRS and YFSETQ. The CDR3 consists of 16 residues. Trimming shortened V by 4 bases and J by 4 bases, and 20 bases separated the two germline ends.